This T cell receptor beta chain was identified in a study of T cell responses to AZD1222 COVID-19 vaccine. The CDR3 runs 14 residues. Trimming cost V 3 bases and J 6 bases, with 12 bases left between them. Germline V gene data show CDR1 as MDHEN and CDR2 as SYDVKM. Study-level points and caveats: Among the donors, most were white British and more were female, and clonal diversity was possibly underestimated. It was only after the peak T cell response that any repertoires were sampled.

For this clone: The antigen is unknown.

Only in-frame clones appear in the TCRdb table, and some are missing; sequencing was by immunoSEQ multiplex PCR. The sample shows under 150,000 clones, 92% of them seen only once. The chain recombines TRBV28 with TRBJ1-5; a possible D gene is TRBD1 (5 bases). Sample: peripheral blood, taken 28 days after the second AZD1222 dose. The receptor was isolated from an adult who received the AZD1222 COVID-19 vaccine. The CDR3, as DNA: TGTGCCAGCAGTTTCGGGGGGGAGCTTCAGCCCCAGCATTTT. Amino acid sequence: CASSFGGELQPQHF.